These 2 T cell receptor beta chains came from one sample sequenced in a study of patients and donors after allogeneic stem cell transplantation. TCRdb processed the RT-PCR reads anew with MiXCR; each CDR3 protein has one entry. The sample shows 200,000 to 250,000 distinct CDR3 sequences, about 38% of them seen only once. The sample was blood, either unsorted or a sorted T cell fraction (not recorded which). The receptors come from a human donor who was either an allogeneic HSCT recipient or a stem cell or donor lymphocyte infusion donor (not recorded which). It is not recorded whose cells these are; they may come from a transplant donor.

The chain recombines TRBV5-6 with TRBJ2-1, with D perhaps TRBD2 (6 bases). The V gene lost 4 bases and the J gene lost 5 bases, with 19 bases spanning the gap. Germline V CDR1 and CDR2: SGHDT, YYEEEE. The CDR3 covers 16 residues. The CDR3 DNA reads TGTGCCAGCAGCCCCAACTACGGGAGACCTGACAATGAGCAGTTCTTC. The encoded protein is CASSPNYGRPDNEQFF.

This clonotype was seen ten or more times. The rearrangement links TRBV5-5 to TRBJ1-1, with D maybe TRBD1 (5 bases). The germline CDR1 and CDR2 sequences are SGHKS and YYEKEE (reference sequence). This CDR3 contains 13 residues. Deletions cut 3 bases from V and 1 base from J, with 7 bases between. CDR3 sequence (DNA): TGTGCCAGCAGCTGGGGGAGGAACACTGAAGCTTTCTTT. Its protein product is CASSWGRNTEAFF.